A single sample is the source of the 3 T cell receptor beta chains below, sequenced in a study of T cells after yellow fever vaccination. TCRdb re-derived calls from the 5' RACE reads in MiXCR, one entry per CDR3 protein. The table lists around 250,000 distinct CDR3 sequences, 6.9% of them singletons, with over 0.65% in the top ten. The sequenced sample was CD4+ T cells sorted from PBMCs, obtained 15 days after the yellow fever booster vaccination. These TCRs come from a man younger than 40 who received the YFV17D yellow fever vaccine.

This clonotype was detected a few times. The rearrangement links TRBV20-1 to TRBJ2-7; a possible D gene is TRBD2 (5 bases). Germline assignment: CDR1 DFQATT and CDR2 SNEGSKA (reference sequence). Trimming removed 3 bases at V and 5 bases at J, with 11 bases between. The CDR3 extends over 12 amino acids. CDR3 bases: TGCAGTGCTAGTTTGCGGGCCGACGAGCAGTACTTC. Protein sequence: CSASLRADEQYF.

This clonotype occurred a few times. This chain joins TRBV12-3 or TRBV12-4 and TRBJ1-5; a possible D gene is TRBD1 (5 bases). This CDR3 has 16 residues. The ends were cut back, 6 bases at V and 3 bases at J, with 18 bases in the middle. The CDR3 spells CASSNAAGSYNQPQHF. Written as DNA, the CDR3 is TGTGCCAGCAGCAACGCTGCAGGGTCGTACAATCAGCCCCAGCATTTT.

This clonotype was found a few times. The chain carries TRBV9 and TRBJ2-1; TRBD2 might be the D (6 bases). CDR3 length: 16 residues. CDR1 is SGDLS, CDR2 YYNGEE, per germline. Trimming removed 3 bases from V and 5 bases from J, with 18 bases in between. The CDR3 loop reads CASSAEPLATHNEQFF. CDR3 sequence (DNA): TGTGCCAGCAGCGCTGAACCTCTAGCGACCCACAATGAGCAGTTCTTC.